These 12 T cell receptor beta chains were sequenced from one sample in a study of blood T cell repertoires in COVID-19. Sequencing used immunoSEQ multiplex PCR; TCRdb keeps in-frame clones, though not all of them. This table holds a few hundred thousand clones, around 90% found once. The sample taken for sequencing was PBMCs or T cells enriched from blood (not recorded which). Receptors were obtained from a woman in her 30s who had recovered from COVID-19.

This chain joins TRBV9 and TRBJ2-1; tentatively, D is TRBD2 (7 bases). The V end was cut by 2 bases, the J end by 3 bases, with 12 bases between. CDR1 SGDLS and CDR2 YYNGEE come from the germline V gene. The CDR3 totals 15 residues. The CDR3 DNA reads TGTGCCAGCAGCGTGGCGGGGGCGAGCTACAATGAGCAGTTCTTC. It is translated as CASSVAGASYNEQFF.

The CDR3: CASSPRDRGPEAFF. The CDR3 DNA reads as TGTGCCAGCTCACCCCGGGACAGGGGCCCTGAAGCTTTCTTT. The chain employs TRBV18 and TRBJ1-1; 10 nucleotides line up with TRBD1. The germline V gene has CDR1 KGHSH and CDR2 LQKENI. This CDR3 has 14 residues. The V segment lost 3 bases and the J segment 6 bases; nucleotides outside the gene matches: 4. Using reference TRBV18 and TRBJ1-1 for the parts outside the CDR3, the full variable domain is NAGVMQNPRHLVRRRGQEARLRCSPMKGHSHVYWYRQLPEEGLKFMVYLQKENIIDESGMPKERFSAEFPKEGPSILRIQQVVRGDSAAYFCASSPRDRGPEAFFGQGTRLTVV.

The V gene is TRBV11-2, the J gene TRBJ2-1; D is ambiguous. CDR3 length: 13 amino acids. Trimming removed 1 base from V and 8 bases from J, with 9 bases in between. Germline values: CDR1 SGHAT, CDR2 FQNNGV. The CDR3 region is CASSLVGLDEQFF. CDR3 nucleotide sequence: TGTGCCAGCAGCTTAGTGGGCTTGGATGAGCAGTTCTTC.

The chain combines TRBV24-1 with TRBJ1-4; TRBD1 matches at 9 bases. This CDR3 spans 18 amino acids. Germline CDR1 is KGHDR and CDR2 is SFDVKD. Unmatched junction bases numbered 12, after V lost 4 bases and J lost 4 bases. Here the CDR3 DNA reads TGTGCCACCAGTGACCCGGACAGGGGCGGTGGTCGTAATGAAAAACTGTTTTTT. Translation: CATSDPDRGGGRNEKLFF.

The chain is built from TRBV6-1 and TRBJ2-7; D not resolved. This CDR3 region has 14 residues. Germline CDR1 is MNHNS and CDR2 is SASEGT. Trimming took off 2 bases at V and 1 base at J, with 9 bases between the two ends. The CDR3: CASSESPASYEQYF. The CDR3 DNA sequence: TGTGCCAGCAGTGAAAGCCCCGCTTCCTACGAGCAGTACTTC.

The chain joins TRBV14 to TRBJ1-2; D not certain. The V end was cut by 1 base, the J end by 6 bases, with 6 bases between. The CDR3 is 12 amino acids. Germline V gene data show CDR1 as SGHDN and CDR2 as FVKESK. This CDR3 reads CASSQGGDGYTF. The DNA of the CDR3 is TGTGCCAGCAGCCAAGGCGGGGATGGCTACACCTTC.

This sequence joins TRBV6-2 or TRBV6-3 and TRBJ2-7; possibly TRBD2 for D (5 bases). Germline V gene data show CDR1 as MNHEY and CDR2 as SVGEGT. Trimming took 0 bases from V and 5 from J, leaving 14 bases between them. This CDR3 is built from 15 residues. The CDR3 region is CASSYSPGIRNEQYF. DNA for the CDR3: TGTGCCAGCAGTTACTCCCCGGGGATCCGCAACGAGCAGTACTTC.

V usage is TRBV4-3 and J usage is TRBJ2-2, with 8 bases identical to TRBD2. CDR1 LGHNA and CDR2 YSLEER come from the germline V gene. This CDR3 has 15 residues. The J segment lost 4 bases and the V segment lost 0 bases, leaving 1 base of the junction unmatched. The DNA of the CDR3 is TGCGCCAGCAGCCAAGACGGGGGGGTCACCGGGGAGCTGTTTTTT. Translating it yields CASSQDGGVTGELFF.

The chain employs TRBV10-3 and TRBJ2-7; possibly TRBD2 for D (5 bases). Germline V gene sequence: CDR1 ENHRY, CDR2 SYGVKD. CDR3 length equals 14 residues. The ends were cut back, 0 bases at V and 3 bases at J, with 9 bases in the middle. CDR3 nucleotide sequence: TGTGCCATCAGTGAGTCTGCTGGAGGCTACGAGCAGTACTTC. It translates to CAISESAGGYEQYF.

The CDR3 region is CASSLGVGGNQPQHF. CDR3 in DNA: TGCGCCAGCAGCTTGGGGGTCGGGGGCAATCAGCCCCAGCATTTT. This sequence joins TRBV5-1 and TRBJ1-5, with D unclear. V lost 0 bases, J lost 2 bases, and 9 bases lay in between. This CDR3 is built from 15 residues. The germline V gene encodes CDR1 SGHRS and CDR2 YFSETQ.

This clone has a single count. The rearrangement links TRBV30 to TRBJ2-7; 8 bases map to TRBD2. In germline, CDR1 is GTSNPN, CDR2 SVGIG (reference sequence). The J segment lost 0 bases and the V segment lost 8 bases, leaving 3 bases of the junction unmatched. CDR3 length equals 12 residues. Written as DNA, the CDR3 is TGTGCCGGAGCGGGGGACTCCTACGAGCAGTACTTC. Its protein product is CAGAGDSYEQYF.

Note on this clone: At one of its ends the junction is not consistent with the germline gene, which may arise from a read error. The chain combines TRBV27 with TRBJ2-3; no clear D. CDR1 and CDR2 from the germline V gene are MNHEY and SMNVEV (reference sequence). The CDR3 has 15 residues. In nucleotides, the CDR3 is TGTGCCAGTTCCGGCAACAGTCACGGAAAAGTGGCCCCGGTCTTT. It translates to CASSGNSHGKVAPVF.